This TCR beta chain came from a study of Ad26.COV2.S vaccination and SARS-CoV-2 variants. Treatment meaning: around 19 received Ad26.COV2.S at low or high dose, single or two shots; roughly five received placebo; per-sample allocation not given. Each sample was drawn 63 days after the first injection (of vaccine or placebo). This clone was recorded only once. This CDR3 is built from 15 residues. V dropped 0 bases and J dropped 6 bases, with 12 bases sitting between them. The V gene's germline CDR1 is SGHRS and CDR2 YFSETQ. Sequencing used immunoSEQ multiplex PCR; TCRdb keeps in-frame clones, though not all of them. The sample lists about 680,000 clones, roughly 90% occurring once.

The sequence was obtained from a person between 18 and 59 years old who received the Ad26.COV2.S COVID-19 vaccine or a placebo. The chain combines TRBV5-1 with TRBJ2-2; D uncertain. This material consisted of peripheral blood, taken in a trial of Ad26.COV2.S vaccine versus placebo. CDR3 amino acids: CASSLGGVVAGELFF. The DNA of the CDR3 is TGCGCCAGCAGCTTGGGCGGTGTTGTCGCCGGGGAGCTGTTTTTT.